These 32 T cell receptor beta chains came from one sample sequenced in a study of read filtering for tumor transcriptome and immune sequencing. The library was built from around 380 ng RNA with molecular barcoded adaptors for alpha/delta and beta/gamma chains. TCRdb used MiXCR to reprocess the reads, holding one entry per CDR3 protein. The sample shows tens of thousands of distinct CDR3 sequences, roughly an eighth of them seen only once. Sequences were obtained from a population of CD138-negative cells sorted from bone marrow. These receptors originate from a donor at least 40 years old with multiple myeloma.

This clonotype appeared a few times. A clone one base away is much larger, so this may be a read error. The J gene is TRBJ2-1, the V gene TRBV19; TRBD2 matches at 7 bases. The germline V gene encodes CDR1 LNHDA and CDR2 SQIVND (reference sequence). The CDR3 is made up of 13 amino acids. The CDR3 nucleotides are TGTGTCAGTAGTATAGCGGGTATCAATGAGCAGTTCTTC. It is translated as CVSSIAGINEQFF. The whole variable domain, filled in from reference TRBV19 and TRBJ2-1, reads DGGITQSPKYLFRKEGQNVTLSCEQNLNHDAMYWYRQDPGQGLRLIYYSQIVNDFQKGDIAEGYSVSREKKESFPLTVTSAQKNPTAFYLCVSSIAGINEQFFGPGTRLTVL.

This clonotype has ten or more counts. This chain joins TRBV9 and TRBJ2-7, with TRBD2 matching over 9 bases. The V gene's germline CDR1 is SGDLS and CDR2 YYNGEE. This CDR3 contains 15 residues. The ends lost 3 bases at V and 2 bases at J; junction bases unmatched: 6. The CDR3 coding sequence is TGTGCCAGCAGCGGGTTGACTAGCGGAACCTACGAGCAGTACTTC. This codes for CASSGLTSGTYEQYF.

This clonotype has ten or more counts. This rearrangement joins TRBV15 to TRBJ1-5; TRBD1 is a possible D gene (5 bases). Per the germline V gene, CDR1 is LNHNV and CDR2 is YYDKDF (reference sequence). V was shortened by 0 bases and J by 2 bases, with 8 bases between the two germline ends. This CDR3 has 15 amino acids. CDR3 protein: CATSREGPRNQPQHF. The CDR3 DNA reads TGTGCCACCAGCAGAGAGGGACCCCGCAATCAGCCCCAGCATTTT. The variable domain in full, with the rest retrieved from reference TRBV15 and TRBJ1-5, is DAMVIQNPRYQVTQFGKPVTLSCSQTLNHNVMYWYQQKSSQAPKLLFHYYDKDFNNEADTPDNFQSRRPNTSFCFLDIRSPGLGDTAMYLCATSREGPRNQPQHFGDGTRLSIL.

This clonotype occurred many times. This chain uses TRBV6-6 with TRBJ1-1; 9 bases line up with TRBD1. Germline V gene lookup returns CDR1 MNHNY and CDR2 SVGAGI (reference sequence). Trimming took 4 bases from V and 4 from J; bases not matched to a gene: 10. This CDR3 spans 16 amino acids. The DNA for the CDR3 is TGTGCCAGCAGTTTCCCCGGGACAGGGCGAGGCACTGAAGCTTTCTTT. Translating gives CASSFPGTGRGTEAFF.

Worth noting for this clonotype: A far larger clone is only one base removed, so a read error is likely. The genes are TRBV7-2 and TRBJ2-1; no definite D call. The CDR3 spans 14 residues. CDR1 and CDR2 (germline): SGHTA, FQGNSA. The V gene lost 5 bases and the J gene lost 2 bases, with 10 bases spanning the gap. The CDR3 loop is CASSPIGTYNEQFF. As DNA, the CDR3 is TGTGCCAGCAGCCCTATAGGAACCTACAATGAGCAGTTCTTC.

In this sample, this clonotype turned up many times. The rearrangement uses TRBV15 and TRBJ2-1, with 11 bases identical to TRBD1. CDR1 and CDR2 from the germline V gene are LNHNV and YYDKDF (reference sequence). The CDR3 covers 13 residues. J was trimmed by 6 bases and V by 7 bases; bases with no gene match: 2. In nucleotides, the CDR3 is TGTGCCACCACCGGGACAGGGGGCAATGAGCAGTTCTTC. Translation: CATTGTGGNEQFF.

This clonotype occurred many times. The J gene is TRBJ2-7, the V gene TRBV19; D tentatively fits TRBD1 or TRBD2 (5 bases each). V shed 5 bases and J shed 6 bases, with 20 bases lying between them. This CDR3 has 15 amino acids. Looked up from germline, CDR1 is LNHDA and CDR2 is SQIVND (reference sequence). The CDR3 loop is CASSSRAGTVVEQYF. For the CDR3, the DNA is TGTGCCAGTAGTTCAAGAGCCGGGACGGTCGTCGAGCAGTACTTC.

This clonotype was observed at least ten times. DNA of the CDR3: TGTGCCAGCAGTCATCGGGTGGGTGAAAAACTGTTTTTT. Its protein product is CASSHRVGEKLFF. The chain has TRBV27 and TRBJ1-4, with no clear D. V was clipped by 5 bases and J by 7 bases, with 11 bases between them. The CDR3 runs 13 residues. Germline V gene lookup returns CDR1 MNHEY and CDR2 SMNVEV (reference sequence).

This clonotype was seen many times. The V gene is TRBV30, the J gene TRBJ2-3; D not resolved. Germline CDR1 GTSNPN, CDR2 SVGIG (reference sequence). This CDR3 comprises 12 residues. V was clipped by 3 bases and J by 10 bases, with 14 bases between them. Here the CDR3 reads CAWSAIGGAQYF. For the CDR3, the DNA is TGTGCCTGGAGCGCCATCGGCGGTGCGCAGTATTTT.

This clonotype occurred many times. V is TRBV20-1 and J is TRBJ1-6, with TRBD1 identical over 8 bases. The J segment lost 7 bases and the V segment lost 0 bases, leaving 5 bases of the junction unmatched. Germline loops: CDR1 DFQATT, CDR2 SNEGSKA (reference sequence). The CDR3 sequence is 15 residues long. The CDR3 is CSAREAQGENSPLHF. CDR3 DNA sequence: TGCAGTGCTAGAGAAGCACAGGGGGAAAATTCACCCCTCCACTTT.

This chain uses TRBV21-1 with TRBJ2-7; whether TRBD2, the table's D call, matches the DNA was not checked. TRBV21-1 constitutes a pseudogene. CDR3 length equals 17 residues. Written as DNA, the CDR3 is TGTGCCAGCAGCTTCGAAGGTACTAGCAGGTCTAAAGACGAGCAGTACTTC. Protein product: CASSFEGTSRSKDEQYF.

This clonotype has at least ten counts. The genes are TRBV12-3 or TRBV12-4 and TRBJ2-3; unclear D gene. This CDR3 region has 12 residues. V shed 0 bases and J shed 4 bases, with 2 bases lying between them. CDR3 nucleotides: TGTGCCAGCAGTTTAGCCCCAGATACGCAGTATTTT. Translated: CASSLAPDTQYF.

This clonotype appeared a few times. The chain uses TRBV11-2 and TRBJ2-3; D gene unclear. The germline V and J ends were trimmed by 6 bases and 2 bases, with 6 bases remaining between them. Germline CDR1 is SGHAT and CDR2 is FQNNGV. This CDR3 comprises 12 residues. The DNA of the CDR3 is TGTGCCAGCAGGTTTTTCACAGATACGCAGTATTTT. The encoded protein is CASRFFTDTQYF.

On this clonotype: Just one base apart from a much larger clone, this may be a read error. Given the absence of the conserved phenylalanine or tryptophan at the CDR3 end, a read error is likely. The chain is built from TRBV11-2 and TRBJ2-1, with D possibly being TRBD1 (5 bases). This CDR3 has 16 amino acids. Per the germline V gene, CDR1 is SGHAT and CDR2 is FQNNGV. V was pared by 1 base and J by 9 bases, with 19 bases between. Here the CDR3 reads CASSLVGARTFGEQFL. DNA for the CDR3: TGTGCCAGCAGCTTAGTAGGGGCCAGGACCTTCGGTGAGCAGTTCCTC.

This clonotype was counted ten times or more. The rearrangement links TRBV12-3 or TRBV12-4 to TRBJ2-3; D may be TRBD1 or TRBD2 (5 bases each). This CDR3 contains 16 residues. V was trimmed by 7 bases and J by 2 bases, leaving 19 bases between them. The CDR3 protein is CASTLSGQVFTDTQYF. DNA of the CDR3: TGTGCCAGCACTCTCTCGGGGCAAGTTTTCACAGATACGCAGTATTTT.

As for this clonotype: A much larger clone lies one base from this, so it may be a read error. Here the CDR3 reads CASSQDQPSADTQYF. CDR3 sequence (DNA): TGTGCCAGCAGCCAAGACCAACCGAGCGCAGATACGCAGTATTTT. V and J are TRBV4-1 and TRBJ2-3; D is unclear. From germline, CDR1 is MGHRA and CDR2 YSYEKL. This CDR3 region has 15 residues.

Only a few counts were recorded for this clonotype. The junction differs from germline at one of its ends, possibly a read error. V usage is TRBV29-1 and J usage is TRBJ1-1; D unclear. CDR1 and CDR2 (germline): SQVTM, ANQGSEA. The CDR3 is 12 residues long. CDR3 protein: CSVAYLHTEASF. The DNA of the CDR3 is TGCAGCGTTGCCTATCTTCACACTGAAGCTTCCTTT.

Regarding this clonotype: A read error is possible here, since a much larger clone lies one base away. CDR3 sequence: CASSVETGGQRSYEQYF. The CDR3 nucleotides read TGTGCCAGCAGTGTTGAGACTGGCGGGCAACGCTCCTACGAGCAGTACTTC. The genes are TRBV6-1 and TRBJ2-7; D might be TRBD2 (5 bases). This CDR3 has 17 residues. Germline CDR1 reads MNHNS; CDR2 reads SASEGT. Trimming took off 4 bases at V and 0 bases at J, with 19 bases between the two ends.

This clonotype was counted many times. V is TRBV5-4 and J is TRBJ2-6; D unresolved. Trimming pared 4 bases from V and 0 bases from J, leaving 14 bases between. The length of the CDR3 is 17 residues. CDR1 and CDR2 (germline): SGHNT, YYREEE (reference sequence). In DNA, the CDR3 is TGTGCCAGCAGCCCGGACGGTTGGAGCTCTGGGGCCAACGTCCTGACTTTC. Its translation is CASSPDGWSSGANVLTF. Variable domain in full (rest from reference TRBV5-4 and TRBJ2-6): ETGVTQSPTHLIKTRGQQVTLRCSSQSGHNTVSWYQQALGQGPQFIFQYYREEENGRGNFPPRFSGLQFPNYSSELNVNALELDDSALYLCASSPDGWSSGANVLTFGAGSRLTVL.

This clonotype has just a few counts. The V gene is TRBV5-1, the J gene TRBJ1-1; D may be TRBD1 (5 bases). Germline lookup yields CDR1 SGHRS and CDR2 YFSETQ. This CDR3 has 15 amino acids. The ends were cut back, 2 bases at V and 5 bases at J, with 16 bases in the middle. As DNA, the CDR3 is TGCGCCAGCAGCTTTGTACAGGACCCGGGGACTGAAGCTTTCTTT. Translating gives CASSFVQDPGTEAFF.

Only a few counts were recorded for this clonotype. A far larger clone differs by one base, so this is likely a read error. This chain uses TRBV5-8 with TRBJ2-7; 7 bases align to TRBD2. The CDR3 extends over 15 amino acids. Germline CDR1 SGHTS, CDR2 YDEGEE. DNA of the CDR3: TGTGCCAGCAACTTGAGGTGGGAGGGCCGCCACGAGCAGTACTTC. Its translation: CASNLRWEGRHEQYF.

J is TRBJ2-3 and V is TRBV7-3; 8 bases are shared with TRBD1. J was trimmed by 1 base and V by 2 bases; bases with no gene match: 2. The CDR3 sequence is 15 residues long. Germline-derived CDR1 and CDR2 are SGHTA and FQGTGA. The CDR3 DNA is TGTGCCAGCAGCTTACAGGGGGCAGGCACAGATACGCAGTATTTT. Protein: CASSLQGAGTDTQYF. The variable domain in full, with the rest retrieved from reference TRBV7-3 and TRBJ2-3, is GAGVSQTPSNKVTEKGKYVELRCDPISGHTALYWYRQSLGQGPEFLIYFQGTGAADDSGLPNDRFFAVRPEGSVSTLKIQRTERGDSAVYLCASSLQGAGTDTQYFGPGTRLTVL.

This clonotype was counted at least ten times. The CDR3 bases are TGTGCCAGCAGCTGGGGGACTAGCGCCGGGACCCAGTACTTC. Residues: CASSWGTSAGTQYF. This sequence joins TRBV7-9 and TRBJ2-5; 10 bases fit TRBD2. J was trimmed by 7 bases and V by 4 bases; bases with no gene match: 6. Germline V gene data show CDR1 as SEHNR and CDR2 as FQNEAQ (reference sequence). The CDR3 covers 14 residues.

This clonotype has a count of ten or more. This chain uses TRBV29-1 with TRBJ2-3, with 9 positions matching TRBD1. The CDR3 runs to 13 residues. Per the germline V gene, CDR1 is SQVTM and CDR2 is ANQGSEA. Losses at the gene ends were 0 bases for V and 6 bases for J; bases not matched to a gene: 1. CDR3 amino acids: CSVEEQGADTQYF. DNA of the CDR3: TGCAGCGTTGAAGAACAGGGGGCTGATACGCAGTATTTT.

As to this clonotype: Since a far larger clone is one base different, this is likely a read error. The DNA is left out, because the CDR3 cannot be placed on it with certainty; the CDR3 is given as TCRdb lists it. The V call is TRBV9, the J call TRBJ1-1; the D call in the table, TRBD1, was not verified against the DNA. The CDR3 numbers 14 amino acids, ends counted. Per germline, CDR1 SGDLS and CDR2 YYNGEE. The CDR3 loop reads CASSVGEGNSPPHF.

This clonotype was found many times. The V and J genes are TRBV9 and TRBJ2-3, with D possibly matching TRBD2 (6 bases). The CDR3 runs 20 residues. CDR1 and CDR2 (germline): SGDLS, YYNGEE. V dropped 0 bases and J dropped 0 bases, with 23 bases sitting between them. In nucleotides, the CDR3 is TGTGCCAGCAGCGTAGGAACCCCCCTCTATAGCGGCCTGAGCACAGATACGCAGTATTTT. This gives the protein CASSVGTPLYSGLSTDTQYF. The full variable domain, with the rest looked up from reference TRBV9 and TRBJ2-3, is DSGVTQTPKHLITATGQRVTLRCSPRSGDLSVYWYQQSLDQGLQFLIQYYNGEERAKGNILERFSAQQFPDLHSELNLSSLELGDSALYFCASSVGTPLYSGLSTDTQYFGPGTRLTVL.

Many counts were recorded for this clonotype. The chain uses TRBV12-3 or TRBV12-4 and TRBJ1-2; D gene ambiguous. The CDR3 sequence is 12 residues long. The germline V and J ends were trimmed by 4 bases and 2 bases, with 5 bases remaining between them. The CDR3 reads CASSSGNYGYTF. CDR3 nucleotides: TGTGCCAGCAGTTCAGGAAACTATGGCTACACCTTC.

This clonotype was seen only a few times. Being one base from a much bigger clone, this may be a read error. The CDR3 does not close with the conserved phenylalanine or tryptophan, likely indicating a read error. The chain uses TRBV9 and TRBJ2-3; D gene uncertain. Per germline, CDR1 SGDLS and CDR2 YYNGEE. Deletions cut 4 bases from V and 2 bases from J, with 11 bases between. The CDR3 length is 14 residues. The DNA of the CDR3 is TGTGCCAGCAGCCCCCGGTTAATCACAGATACGCAGTATCTT. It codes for CASSPRLITDTQYL.

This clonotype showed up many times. CDR3 DNA: TGTGCCTGGTCTGGGGGCAGGGGGAACACTGAAGCTTTCTTT. Encoded protein: CAWSGGRGNTEAFF. The V call is TRBV30, the J call TRBJ1-1; D perhaps matches TRBD1 (6 bases). V lost 5 bases and J lost 1, with 14 bases in between. Per the germline V gene, CDR1 is GTSNPN and CDR2 is SVGIG (reference sequence). The CDR3 spans 14 residues.

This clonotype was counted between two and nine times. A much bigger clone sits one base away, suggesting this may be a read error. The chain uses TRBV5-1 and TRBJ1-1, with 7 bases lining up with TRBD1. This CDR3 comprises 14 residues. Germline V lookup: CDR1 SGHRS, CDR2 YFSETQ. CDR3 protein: CASSWGQKNAEAFF. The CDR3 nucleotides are TGCGCCAGCAGTTGGGGACAGAAGAACGCTGAAGCTTTCTTT.

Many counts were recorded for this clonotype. CDR3 region: CASSLLESTYNEQFF. The DNA for the CDR3 is TGTGCCAGCAGCTTATTAGAGTCTACCTACAATGAGCAGTTCTTC. This chain joins TRBV11-2 and TRBJ2-1; D not resolved. The CDR3 totals 15 residues. V was shortened by 2 bases and J by 2 bases, with 10 bases between the two germline ends. The germline V gene has CDR1 SGHAT and CDR2 FQNNGV.

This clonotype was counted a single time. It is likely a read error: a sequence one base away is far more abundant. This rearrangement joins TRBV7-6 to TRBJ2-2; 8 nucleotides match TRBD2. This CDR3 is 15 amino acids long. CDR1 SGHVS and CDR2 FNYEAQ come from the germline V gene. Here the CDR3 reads CAGREGREGTGELFF. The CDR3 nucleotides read TGTGCCGGCAGAGAAGGACGGGAGGGCACCGGGGAGCTGTTTTTT.